This is a list of T cell receptor beta chains from one sample in a study of cytotoxic CD8 clonotypes in ibrutinib-treated CLL. Sequencing used immunoSEQ multiplex PCR; TCRdb keeps in-frame clones, though not all of them. The table includes 160,000 or so clones, roughly 90% detected once. This sample comprised PBMCs, obtained at disease progression, from a patient treated with ibrutinib. All receptors come from a human donor with chronic lymphocytic leukemia. Both conserved end residues are trimmed from each CDR3. Each record gives: clone size, D gene, V gene, J gene, CDR3 protein. A D gene is named only where the DNA matches it firmly. Some rows have no size entry. The others give once, few or many, or a class for an expanded clone.

NA,TRBD2,TRBV29-1,TRBJ2-7,SVNAATSGSLGEQY
NA,NA,TRBV11-2,TRBJ2-7,ASSLAGSRSGYEQY
few,NA,TRBV25-1,TRBJ1-5,ASSEAGRGKDQPQH
once,NA,TRBV7-2,TRBJ1-5,ASSLYSLGIGYSNQPQH
NA,TRBD1,TRBV9,TRBJ1-2,ASSVDLGTVGYT
NA,TRBD1,TRBV28,TRBJ1-1,ASWEGASTEAF
NA,NA,TRBV1,TRBJ2-7,TSSRGGQGVFCEQY
NA,TRBD2,TRBV19,TRBJ2-7,ASSISLLAVYEQY
NA,TRBD1,TRBV7-2,TRBJ1-3,ASSPRTGLGNTIY
NA,NA,TRBV6-6,TRBJ2-2,ASSRDVGPGELF
NA,TRBD2,TRBV18,TRBJ2-3,ASSPGTTIGTQY
NA,NA,TRBV6-1,TRBJ2-7,ASSEVGEQY
NA,TRBD1,TRBV2,TRBJ1-5,ASSELAGGHQPQH
NA,NA,TRBV5-1,TRBJ2-5,ASTGRGGGETQY
NA,NA,TRBV9,TRBJ2-1,ASSVDTGGNEQF
NA,NA,TRBV5-1,TRBJ2-7,ASSLGGPPHEQY
NA,NA,TRBV2,TRBJ1-4,ASRGPSSNEKLF
NA,NA,TRBV7-3,TRBJ2-6,ASSLLQARGANVLT
NA,NA,TRBV7-9,TRBJ2-5,ASSRVSETQY